This TCR beta chain was sequenced in a study of blood T cells in healthy people across ages. Overall study findings and caveats: Researchers said unsorted PBMCs prevented a conclusive naive versus antigen-experienced comparison.

No fewer than 7 million PBMCs went into each sample. Germline values: CDR1 MDHEN, CDR2 SYDVKM. The CDR3 totals 14 residues. V lost 5 bases, J lost 4 bases, and 14 bases lay in between. Together with a sample-barcoded 5' primer, a J-beta primer mix was included in a second PCR lasting roughly 6 to 12 cycles. The template-switch adaptor, which had 12 random nucleotides, put a tag on each cDNA molecule. In TCRdb, the 5' RACE reads were re-called with MiXCR into one record per CDR3 protein. In the table there are about 640,000 distinct CDR3 sequences, under 30% of which are singletons. At least ten counts were recorded for this clonotype. The antigen is unknown.

The receptor was isolated from a woman of 80 years or more in good health. Material: blood. The chain uses TRBV28 and TRBJ1-2, with D perhaps TRBD1 (6 bases). The chain's CDR3 is CASSQGGDGYGYTF. DNA for the CDR3: TGTGCCAGCAGTCAAGGGGGAGACGGCTATGGCTACACCTTC.